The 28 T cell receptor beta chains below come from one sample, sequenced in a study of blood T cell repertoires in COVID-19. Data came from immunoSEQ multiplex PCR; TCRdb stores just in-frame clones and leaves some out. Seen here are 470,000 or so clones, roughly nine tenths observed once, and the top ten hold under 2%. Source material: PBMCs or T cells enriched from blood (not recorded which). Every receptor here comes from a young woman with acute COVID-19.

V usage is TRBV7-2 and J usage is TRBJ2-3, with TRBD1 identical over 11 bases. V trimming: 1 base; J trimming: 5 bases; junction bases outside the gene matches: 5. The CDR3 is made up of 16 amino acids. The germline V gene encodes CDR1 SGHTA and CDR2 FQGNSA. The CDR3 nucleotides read TGTGCCAGCAGCTTAGTGGGGACAGGGGGAGGAGATACGCAGTATTTT. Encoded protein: CASSLVGTGGGDTQYF.

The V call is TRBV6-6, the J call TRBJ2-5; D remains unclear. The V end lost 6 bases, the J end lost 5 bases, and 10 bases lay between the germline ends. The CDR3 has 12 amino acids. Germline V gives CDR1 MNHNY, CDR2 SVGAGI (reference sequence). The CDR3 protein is CASRRGVETQYF. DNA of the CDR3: TGTGCCAGCAGACGCGGTGTTGAGACCCAGTACTTC.

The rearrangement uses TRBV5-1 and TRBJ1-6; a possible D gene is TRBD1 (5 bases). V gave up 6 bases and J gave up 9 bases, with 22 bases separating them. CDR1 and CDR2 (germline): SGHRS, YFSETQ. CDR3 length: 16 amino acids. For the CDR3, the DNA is TGCGCCAGCACCCTTTCGGGTTATCAGGGCCGTTCACCCCTCCACTTT. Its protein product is CASTLSGYQGRSPLHF.

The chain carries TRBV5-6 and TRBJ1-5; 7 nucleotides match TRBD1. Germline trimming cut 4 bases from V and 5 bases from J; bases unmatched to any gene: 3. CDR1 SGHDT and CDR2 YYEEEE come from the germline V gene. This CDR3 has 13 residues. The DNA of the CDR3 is TGTGCCAGCAGCCGACAGGGAGATCAGCCCCAGCATTTT. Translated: CASSRQGDQPQHF.

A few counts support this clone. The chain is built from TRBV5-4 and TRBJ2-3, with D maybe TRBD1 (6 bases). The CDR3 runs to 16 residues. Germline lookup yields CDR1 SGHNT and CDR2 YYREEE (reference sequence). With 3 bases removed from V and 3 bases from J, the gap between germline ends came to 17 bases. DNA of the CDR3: TGTGCCAGCAGCTGGGCTGACAGGCCGGGAACAGATACGCAGTATTTT. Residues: CASSWADRPGTDTQYF.

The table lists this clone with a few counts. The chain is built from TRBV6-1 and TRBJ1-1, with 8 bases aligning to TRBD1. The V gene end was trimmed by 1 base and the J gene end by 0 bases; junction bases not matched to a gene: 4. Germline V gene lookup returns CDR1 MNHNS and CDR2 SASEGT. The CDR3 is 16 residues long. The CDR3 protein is CASSEGQGFMNTEAFF. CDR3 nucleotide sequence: TGTGCCAGCAGTGAAGGACAGGGGTTCATGAACACTGAAGCTTTCTTT.

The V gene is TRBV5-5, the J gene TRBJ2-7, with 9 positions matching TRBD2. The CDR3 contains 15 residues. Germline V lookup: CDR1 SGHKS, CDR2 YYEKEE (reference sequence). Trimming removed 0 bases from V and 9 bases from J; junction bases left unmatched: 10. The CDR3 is CASSLALREGTSQYF. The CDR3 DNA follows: TGTGCCAGCAGCTTGGCTTTGCGGGAGGGGACTTCGCAGTACTTC.

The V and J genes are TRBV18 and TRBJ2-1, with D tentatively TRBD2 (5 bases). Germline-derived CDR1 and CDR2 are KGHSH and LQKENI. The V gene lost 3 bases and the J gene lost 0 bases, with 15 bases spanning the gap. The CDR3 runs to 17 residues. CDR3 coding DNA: TGTGCCAGCTCACCTTCTTATTCAGGACTCTCCTACAATGAGCAGTTCTTC. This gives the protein CASSPSYSGLSYNEQFF. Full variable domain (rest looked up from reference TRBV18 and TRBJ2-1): NAGVMQNPRHLVRRRGQEARLRCSPMKGHSHVYWYRQLPEEGLKFMVYLQKENIIDESGMPKERFSAEFPKEGPSILRIQQVVRGDSAAYFCASSPSYSGLSYNEQFFGPGTRLTVL.

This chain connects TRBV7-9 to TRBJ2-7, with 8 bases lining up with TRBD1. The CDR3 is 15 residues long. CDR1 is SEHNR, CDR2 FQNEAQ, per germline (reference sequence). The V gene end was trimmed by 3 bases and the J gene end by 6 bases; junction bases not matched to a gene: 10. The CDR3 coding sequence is TGTGCCAGCAGCTTTATGGGCAGGGGGCAAGGCGAGCAGTACTTC. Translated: CASSFMGRGQGEQYF.

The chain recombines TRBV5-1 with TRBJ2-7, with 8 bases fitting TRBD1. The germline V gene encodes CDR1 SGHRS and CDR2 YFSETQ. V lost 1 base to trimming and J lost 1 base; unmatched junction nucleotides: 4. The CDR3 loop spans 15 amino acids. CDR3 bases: TGCGCCAGCAGCTTGAGGACAGGGTTTTCCTACGAGCAGTACTTC. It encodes CASSLRTGFSYEQYF.

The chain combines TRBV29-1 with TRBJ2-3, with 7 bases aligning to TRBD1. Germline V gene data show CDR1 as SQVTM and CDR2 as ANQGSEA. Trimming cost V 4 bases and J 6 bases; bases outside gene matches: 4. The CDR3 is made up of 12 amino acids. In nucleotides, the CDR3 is TGCAGCGTTGGCGACAGGGCGGATACGCAGTATTTT. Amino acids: CSVGDRADTQYF.

As DNA, the CDR3 is TGTGCCAGCAGTTCGAACCCGGGGAACACTGAAGCTTTCTTT. It specifies CASSSNPGNTEAFF. The rearrangement uses TRBV7-3 and TRBJ1-1; no reliable D call. Trimming removed 6 bases from V and 1 base from J, with 12 bases in between. The CDR3 runs 14 residues. Germline-derived CDR1 and CDR2 are SGHTA and FQGTGA.

The CDR3 region is CARSARSGGPDTQYF. CDR3 nucleotides: TGTGCCAGAAGCGCACGGTCGGGGGGACCAGATACGCAGTATTTT. This rearrangement joins TRBV5-3 to TRBJ2-3, with TRBD2 identical over 7 bases. TRBV5-3 is sorted into the ORF group, with uncertain function. The CDR3 has 15 amino acids. The V and J ends lost 4 bases and 4 bases, in that order; junction bases with no gene match: 9.

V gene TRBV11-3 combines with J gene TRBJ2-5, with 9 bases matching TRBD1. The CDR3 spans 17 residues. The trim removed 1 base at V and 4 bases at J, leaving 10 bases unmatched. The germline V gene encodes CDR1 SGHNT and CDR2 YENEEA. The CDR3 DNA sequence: TGTGCCAGCAGCTTAGGGGTAGGACAGGGGACCCGAGAGACCCAGTACTTC. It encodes CASSLGVGQGTRETQYF. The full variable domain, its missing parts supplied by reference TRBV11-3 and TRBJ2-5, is EAGVVQSPRYKIIEKKQPVAFWCNPISGHNTLYWYLQNLGQGPELLIRYENEEAVDDSQLPKDRFSAERLKGVDSTLKIQPAELGDSAVYLCASSLGVGQGTRETQYFGPGTRLLVL.

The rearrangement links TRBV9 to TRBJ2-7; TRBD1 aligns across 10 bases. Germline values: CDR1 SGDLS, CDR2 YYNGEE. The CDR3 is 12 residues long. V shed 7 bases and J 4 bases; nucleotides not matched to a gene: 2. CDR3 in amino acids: CASGTGVYEQYF. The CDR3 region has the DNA TGTGCCAGCGGGACAGGGGTGTACGAGCAGTACTTC. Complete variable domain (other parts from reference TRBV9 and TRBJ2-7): DSGVTQTPKHLITATGQRVTLRCSPRSGDLSVYWYQQSLDQGLQFLIQYYNGEERAKGNILERFSAQQFPDLHSELNLSSLELGDSALYFCASGTGVYEQYFGPGTRLTVT.

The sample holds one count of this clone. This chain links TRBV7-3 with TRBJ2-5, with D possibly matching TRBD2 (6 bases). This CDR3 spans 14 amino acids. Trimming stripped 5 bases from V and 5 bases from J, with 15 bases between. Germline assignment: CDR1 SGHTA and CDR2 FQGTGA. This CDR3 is CASSVQGGEETQYF. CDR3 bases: TGTGCCAGCAGCGTTCAGGGAGGTGAGGAGACCCAGTACTTC. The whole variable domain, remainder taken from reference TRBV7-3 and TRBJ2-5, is GAGVSQTPSNKVTEKGKYVELRCDPISGHTALYWYRQSLGQGPEFLIYFQGTGAADDSGLPNDRFFAVRPEGSVSTLKIQRTERGDSAVYLCASSVQGGEETQYFGPGTRLLVL.

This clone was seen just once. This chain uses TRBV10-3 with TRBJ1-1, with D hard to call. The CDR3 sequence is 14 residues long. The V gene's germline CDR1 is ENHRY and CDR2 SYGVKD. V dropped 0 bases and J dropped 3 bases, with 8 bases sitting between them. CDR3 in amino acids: CAISESPLYTEAFF. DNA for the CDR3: TGTGCCATCAGTGAGTCTCCACTCTACACTGAAGCTTTCTTT.

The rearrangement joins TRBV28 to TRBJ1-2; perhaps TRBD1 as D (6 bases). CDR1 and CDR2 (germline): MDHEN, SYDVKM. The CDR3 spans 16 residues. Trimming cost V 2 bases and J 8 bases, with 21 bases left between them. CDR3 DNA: TGTGCCAGCAGTTTAAAGGCAGGGCACGAAGGGGGAGGCTACACCTTC. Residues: CASSLKAGHEGGGYTF.

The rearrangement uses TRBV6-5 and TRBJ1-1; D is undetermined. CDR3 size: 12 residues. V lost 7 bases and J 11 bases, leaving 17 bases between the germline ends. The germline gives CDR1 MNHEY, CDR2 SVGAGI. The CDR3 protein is CASINGAAGAFF. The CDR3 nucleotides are TGTGCCAGCATAAACGGCGCTGCGGGGGCTTTCTTT.

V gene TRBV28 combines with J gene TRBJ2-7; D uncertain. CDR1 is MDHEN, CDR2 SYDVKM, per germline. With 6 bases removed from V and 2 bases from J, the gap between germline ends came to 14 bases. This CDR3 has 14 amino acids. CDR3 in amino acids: CASRSLVPTYEQYF. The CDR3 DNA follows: TGTGCCAGCAGGTCCTTAGTCCCAACCTACGAGCAGTACTTC.

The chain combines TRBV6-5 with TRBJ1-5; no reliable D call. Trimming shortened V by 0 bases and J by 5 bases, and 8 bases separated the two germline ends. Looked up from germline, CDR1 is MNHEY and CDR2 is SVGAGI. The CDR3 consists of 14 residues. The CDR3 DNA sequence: TGTGCCAGCAGTTACTCGGCTAGAGATCAGCCCCAGCATTTT. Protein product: CASSYSARDQPQHF.

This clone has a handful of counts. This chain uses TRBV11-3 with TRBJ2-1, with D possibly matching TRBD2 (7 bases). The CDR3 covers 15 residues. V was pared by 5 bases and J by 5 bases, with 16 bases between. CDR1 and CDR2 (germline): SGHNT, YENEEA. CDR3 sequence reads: CASSPGGGRDNEQFF. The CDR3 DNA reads TGTGCCAGCAGCCCGGGGGGCGGGAGAGACAATGAGCAGTTCTTC.

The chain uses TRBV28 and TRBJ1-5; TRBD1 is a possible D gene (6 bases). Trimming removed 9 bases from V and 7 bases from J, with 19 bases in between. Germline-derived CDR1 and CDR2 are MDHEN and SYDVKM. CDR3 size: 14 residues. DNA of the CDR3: TGTGCCAGTAACGGGCAGGGGATAGGGCAGCCCCAGCATTTT. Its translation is CASNGQGIGQPQHF. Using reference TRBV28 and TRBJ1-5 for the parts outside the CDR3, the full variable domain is DVKVTQSSRYLVKRTGEKVFLECVQDMDHENMFWYRQDPGLGLRLIYFSYDVKMKEKGDIPEGYSVSREKKERFSLILESASTNQTSMYLCASNGQGIGQPQHFGDGTRLSIL.

The CDR3 DNA sequence: TGCGCCAGCAGCTTGGCCGTGGGGGGTGGCACTGAAGCTTTCTTT. It translates to CASSLAVGGGTEAFF. The chain couples TRBV5-1 to TRBJ1-1; D is perhaps TRBD1 (5 bases). Germline CDR1 is SGHRS and CDR2 is YFSETQ. CDR3 size: 15 residues. The germline V and J ends were trimmed by 0 bases and 4 bases, with 13 bases remaining between them.

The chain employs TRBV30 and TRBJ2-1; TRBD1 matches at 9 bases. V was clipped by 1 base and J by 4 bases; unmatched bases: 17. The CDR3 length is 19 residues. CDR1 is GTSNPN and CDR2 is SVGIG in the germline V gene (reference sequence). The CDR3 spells CAWSDRGLALKPTYNEQFF. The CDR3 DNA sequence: TGTGCCTGGAGTGACAGGGGGCTTGCCCTTAAACCCACTTACAATGAGCAGTTCTTC.

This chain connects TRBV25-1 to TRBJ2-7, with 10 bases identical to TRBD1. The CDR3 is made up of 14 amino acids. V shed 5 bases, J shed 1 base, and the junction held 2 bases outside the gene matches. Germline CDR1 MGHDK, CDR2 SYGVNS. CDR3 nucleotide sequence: TGTGCCAGCAGTCCGGGACAGGGGTCCTACGAGCAGTACTTC. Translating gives CASSPGQGSYEQYF.

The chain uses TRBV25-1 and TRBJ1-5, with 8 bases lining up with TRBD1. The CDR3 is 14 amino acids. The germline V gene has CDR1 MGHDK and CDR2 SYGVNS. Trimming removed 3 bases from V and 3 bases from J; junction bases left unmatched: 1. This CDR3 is CASSETGVNQPQHF. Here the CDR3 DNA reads TGTGCCAGCAGTGAGACAGGGGTCAATCAGCCCCAGCATTTT.

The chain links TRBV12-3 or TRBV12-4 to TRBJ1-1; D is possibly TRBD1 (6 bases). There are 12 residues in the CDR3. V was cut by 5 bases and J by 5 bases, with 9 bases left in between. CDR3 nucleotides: TGTGCCAGCAGTACAAGGGGGACTGAAGCTTTCTTT. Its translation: CASSTRGTEAFF.